Given below is one T cell receptor (beta chain) in context. The antigen is unknown. This entry is derived from a study of cytomegalovirus exposure and HLA in healthy donors. Study-level points and caveats: Productive rates of about 87% or about 30% were seen for most TCR beta V segments in an earlier analysis. Over 150 TCR beta chains were listed as cytomegalovirus-associated.

Germline loops: CDR1 SNHLY, CDR2 FYNNEI. Trimming removed 0 bases from V and 3 bases from J, with 8 bases in between. This CDR3 contains 14 residues. The PCR had 60 Vbeta and 13 Jbeta primers. As originally analysed: A later analysis tallied some 84 million unique TCR beta chains, 10 million to 12 million of them shared. Libraries were prepared by immunoSEQ multiplex PCR; TCRdb keeps only in-frame clonotypes and omits some of them. V, J and clone size derive from that table, while D and trimming were established from the DNA sequence. The sample records some 60,000 clones, about 80% being singletons. This sequence joins TRBV2 and TRBJ1-2; D is perhaps TRBD1 (6 bases). The sequence came from a woman between 40 and 50 years old in good health and CMV-seronegative. Material: PBMCs. The CDR3 nucleotides are TGTGCCAGCAGTGAAGCGCAGGGGTACTATGGCTACACCTTC. Translated: CASSEAQGYYGYTF.